Below, one T cell receptor (beta chain) is given with its context. The ends lost 4 bases at V and 3 bases at J; junction bases unmatched: 7. The CDR3 covers 15 residues. Germline V gene lookup returns CDR1 SNHLY and CDR2 FYNNEI. The data are from a study of blood T cell repertoires in COVID-19. Seattle cases were enrolled at active infection and followed longitudinally. Measured with immunoSEQ multiplex PCR; TCRdb has only the in-frame clones, and not every one. The sample shows roughly 290,000 clones, roughly 90% of them seen only once. The chain uses TRBV2 and TRBJ2-3, with TRBD1 identical over 7 bases. Source material: peripheral blood. The clonotype comes from a woman aged 25 to 39 with COVID-19, enrolled during active disease. CDR3 nucleotides: TGTGCCAGCAGTGGGGGAACAGGGGTGACAGATACGCAGTATTTT. Encoded protein: CASSGGTGVTDTQYF.